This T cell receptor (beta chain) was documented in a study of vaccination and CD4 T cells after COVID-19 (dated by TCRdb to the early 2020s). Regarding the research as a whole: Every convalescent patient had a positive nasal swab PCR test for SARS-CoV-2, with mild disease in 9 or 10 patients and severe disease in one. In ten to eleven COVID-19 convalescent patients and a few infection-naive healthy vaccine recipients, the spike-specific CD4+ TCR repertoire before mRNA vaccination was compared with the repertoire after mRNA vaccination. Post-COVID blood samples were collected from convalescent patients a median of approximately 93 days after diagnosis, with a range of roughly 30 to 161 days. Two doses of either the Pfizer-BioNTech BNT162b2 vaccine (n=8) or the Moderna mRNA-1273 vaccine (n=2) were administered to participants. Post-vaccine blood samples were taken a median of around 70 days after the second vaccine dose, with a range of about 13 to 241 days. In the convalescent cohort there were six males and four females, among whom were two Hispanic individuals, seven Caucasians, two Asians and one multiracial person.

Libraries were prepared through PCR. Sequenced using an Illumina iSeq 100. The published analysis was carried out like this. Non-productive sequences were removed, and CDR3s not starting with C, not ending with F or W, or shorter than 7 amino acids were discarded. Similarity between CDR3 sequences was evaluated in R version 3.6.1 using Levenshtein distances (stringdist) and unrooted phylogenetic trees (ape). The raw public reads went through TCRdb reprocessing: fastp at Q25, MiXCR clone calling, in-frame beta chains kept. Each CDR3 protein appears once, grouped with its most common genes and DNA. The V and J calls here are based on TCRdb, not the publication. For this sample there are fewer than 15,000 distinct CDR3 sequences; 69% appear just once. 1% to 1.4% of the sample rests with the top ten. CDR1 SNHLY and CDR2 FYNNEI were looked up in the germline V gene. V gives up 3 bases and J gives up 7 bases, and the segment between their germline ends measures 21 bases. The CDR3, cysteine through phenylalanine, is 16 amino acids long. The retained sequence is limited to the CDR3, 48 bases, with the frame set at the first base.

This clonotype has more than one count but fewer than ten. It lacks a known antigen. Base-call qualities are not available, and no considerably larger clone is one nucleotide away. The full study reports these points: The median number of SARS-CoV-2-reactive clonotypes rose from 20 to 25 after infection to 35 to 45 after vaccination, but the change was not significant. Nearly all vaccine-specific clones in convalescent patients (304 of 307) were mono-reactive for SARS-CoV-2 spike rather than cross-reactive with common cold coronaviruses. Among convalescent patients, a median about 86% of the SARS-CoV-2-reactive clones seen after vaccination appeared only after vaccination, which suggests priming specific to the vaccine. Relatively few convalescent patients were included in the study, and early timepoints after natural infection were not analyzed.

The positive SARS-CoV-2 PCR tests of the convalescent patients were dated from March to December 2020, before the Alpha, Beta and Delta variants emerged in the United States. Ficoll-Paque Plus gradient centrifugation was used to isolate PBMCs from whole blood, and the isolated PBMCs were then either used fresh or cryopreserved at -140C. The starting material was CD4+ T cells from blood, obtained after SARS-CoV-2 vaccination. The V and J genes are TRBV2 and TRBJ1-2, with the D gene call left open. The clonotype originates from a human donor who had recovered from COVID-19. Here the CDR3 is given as CASSENGPAIGSGYTF. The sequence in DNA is TGTGCCAGCAGTGAGAATGGTCCTGCGATCGGTAGTGGCTACACCTTC. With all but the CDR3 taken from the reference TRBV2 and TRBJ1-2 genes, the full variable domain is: EPEVTQTPSHQVTQMGQEVILRCVPISNHLYFYWYRQILGQKVEFLVSFYNNEISEKSEIFDDQFSVERPDGSNFTLKIRSTKLEDSAMYFCASSENGPAIGSGYTFGSGTRLTVV.